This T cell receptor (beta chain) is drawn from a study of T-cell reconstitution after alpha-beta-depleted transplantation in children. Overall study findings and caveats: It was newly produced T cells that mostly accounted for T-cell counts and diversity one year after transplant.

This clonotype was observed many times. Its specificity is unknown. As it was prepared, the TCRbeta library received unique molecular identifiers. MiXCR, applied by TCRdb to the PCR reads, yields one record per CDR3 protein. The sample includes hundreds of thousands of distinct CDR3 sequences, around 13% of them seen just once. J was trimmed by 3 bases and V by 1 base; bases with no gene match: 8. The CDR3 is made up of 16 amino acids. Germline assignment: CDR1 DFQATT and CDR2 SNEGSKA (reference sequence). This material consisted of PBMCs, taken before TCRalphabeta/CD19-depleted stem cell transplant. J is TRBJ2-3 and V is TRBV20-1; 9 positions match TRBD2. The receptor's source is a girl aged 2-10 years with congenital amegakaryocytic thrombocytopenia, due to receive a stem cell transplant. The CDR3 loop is CSARVMREGWTDTQYF. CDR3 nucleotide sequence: TGCAGTGCTAGAGTCATGCGGGAGGGCTGGACAGATACGCAGTATTTT.